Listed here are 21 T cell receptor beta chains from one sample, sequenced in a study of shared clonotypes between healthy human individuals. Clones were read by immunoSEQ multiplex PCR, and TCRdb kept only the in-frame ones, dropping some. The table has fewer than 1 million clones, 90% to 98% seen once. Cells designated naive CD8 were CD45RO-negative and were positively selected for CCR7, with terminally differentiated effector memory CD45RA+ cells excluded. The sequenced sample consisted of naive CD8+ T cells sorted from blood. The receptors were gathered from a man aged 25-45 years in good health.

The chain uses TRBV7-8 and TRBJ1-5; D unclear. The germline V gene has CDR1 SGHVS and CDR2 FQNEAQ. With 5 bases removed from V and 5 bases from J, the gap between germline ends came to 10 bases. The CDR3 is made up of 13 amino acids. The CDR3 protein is CASSLKVHQPQHF. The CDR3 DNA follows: TGTGCCAGCAGCCTCAAAGTTCATCAGCCCCAGCATTTT. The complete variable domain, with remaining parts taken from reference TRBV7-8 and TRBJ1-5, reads GAGVSQSPRYKVAKRGQDVALRCDPISGHVSLFWYQQALGQGPEFLTYFQNEAQLDKSGLPSDRFFAERPEGSVSTLKIQRTQQEDSAVYLCASSLKVHQPQHFGDGTRLSIL.

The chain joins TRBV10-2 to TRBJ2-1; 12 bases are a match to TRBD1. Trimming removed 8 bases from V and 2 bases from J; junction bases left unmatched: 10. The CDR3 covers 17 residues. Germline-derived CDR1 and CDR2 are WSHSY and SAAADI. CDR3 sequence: CASFGTGGGLTYNEQFF. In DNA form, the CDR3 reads TGCGCCAGCTTTGGGACAGGGGGCGGGCTAACCTACAATGAGCAGTTCTTC.

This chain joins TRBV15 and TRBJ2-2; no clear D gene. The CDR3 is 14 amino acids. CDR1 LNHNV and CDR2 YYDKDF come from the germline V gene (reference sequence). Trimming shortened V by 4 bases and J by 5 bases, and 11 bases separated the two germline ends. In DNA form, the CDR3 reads TGTGCCACCAGCATCCTCGAGAGGACCGGGGAGCTGTTTTTT. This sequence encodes CATSILERTGELFF.

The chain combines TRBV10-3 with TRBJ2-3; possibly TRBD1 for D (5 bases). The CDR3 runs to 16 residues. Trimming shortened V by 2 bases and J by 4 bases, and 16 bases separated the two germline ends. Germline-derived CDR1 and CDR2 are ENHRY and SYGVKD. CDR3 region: CAISEGAGKDPDTQYF. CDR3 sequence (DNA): TGTGCCATCAGTGAGGGGGCAGGGAAGGATCCAGATACGCAGTATTTT.

The CDR3 DNA reads TGTGCCAGCAGCTTGGATCCCGTTAGCACAGATACGCAGTATTTT. Translated: CASSLDPVSTDTQYF. The rearrangement links TRBV5-6 to TRBJ2-3; D uncertain. The germline V gene encodes CDR1 SGHDT and CDR2 YYEEEE. This CDR3 has 15 residues. The ends were cut back, 0 bases at V and 0 bases at J, with 8 bases in the middle. Full variable domain (missing parts from reference TRBV5-6 and TRBJ2-3): DAGVTQSPTHLIKTRGQQVTLRCSPKSGHDTVSWYQQALGQGPQFIFQYYEEEERQRGNFPDRFSGHQFPNYSSELNVNALLLGDSALYLCASSLDPVSTDTQYFGPGTRLTVL.

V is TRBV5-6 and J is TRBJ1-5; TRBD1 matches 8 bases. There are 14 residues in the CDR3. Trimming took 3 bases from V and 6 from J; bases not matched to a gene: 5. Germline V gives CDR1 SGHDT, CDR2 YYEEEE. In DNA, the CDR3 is TGTGCCAGCAGCTCCGGGACAGGCGGTCAGCCCCAGCATTTT. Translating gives CASSSGTGGQPQHF.

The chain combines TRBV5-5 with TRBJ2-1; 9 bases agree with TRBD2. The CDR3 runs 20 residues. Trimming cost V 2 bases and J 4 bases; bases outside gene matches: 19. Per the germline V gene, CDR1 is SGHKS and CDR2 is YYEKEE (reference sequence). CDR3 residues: CASSFPRDLLRLAGYNEQFF. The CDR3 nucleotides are TGTGCCAGCAGCTTCCCCAGGGACCTGCTTCGGCTAGCGGGGTACAATGAGCAGTTCTTC. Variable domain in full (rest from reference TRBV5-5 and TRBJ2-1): DAGVTQSPTHLIKTRGQQVTLRCSPISGHKSVSWYQQVLGQGPQFIFQYYEKEERGRGNFPDRFSARQFPNYSSELNVNALLLGDSALYLCASSFPRDLLRLAGYNEQFFGPGTRLTVL.

The CDR3 spells CASKMPGTIGNTIYF. The CDR3 DNA reads TGTGCCAGTAAAATGCCGGGAACTATTGGAAACACCATATATTTT. The chain joins TRBV19 to TRBJ1-3; D remains ambiguous. The length of the CDR3 is 15 residues. Looked up from germline, CDR1 is LNHDA and CDR2 is SQIVND (reference sequence). Trimming removed 7 bases at V and 3 bases at J, with 16 bases between.

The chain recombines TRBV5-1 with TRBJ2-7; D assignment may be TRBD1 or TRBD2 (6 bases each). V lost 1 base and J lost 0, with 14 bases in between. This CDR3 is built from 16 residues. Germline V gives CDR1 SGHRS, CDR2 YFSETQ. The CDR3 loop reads CASSLYPGASSYEQYF. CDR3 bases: TGCGCCAGCAGCTTGTATCCGGGGGCGAGCTCCTACGAGCAGTACTTC.

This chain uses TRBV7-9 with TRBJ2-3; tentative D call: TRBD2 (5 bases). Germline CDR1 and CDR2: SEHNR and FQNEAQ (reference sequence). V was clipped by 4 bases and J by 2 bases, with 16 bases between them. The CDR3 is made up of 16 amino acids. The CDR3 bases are TGTGCCAGCAGCTCGACTCTTGCGGAGGACACAGATACGCAGTATTTT. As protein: CASSSTLAEDTDTQYF. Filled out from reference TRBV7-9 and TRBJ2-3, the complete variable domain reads DTGVSQNPRHKITKRGQNVTFRCDPISEHNRLYWYRQTLGQGPEFLTYFQNEAQLEKSRLLSDRFSAERPKGSFSTLEIQRTEQGDSAMYLCASSSTLAEDTDTQYFGPGTRLTVL.

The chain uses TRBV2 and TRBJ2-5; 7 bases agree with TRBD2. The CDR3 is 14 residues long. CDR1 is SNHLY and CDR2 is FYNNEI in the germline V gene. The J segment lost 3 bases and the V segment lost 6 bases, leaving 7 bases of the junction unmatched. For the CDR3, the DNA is TGTGCCAGCAGGACCGGGACTAACAAAGAGACCCAGTACTTC. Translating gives CASRTGTNKETQYF.

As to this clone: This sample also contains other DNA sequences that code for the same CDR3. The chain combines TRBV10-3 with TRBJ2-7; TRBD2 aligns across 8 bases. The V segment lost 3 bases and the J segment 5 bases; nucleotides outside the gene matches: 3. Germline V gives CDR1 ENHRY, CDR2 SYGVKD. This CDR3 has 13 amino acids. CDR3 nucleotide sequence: TGTGCCATCAGTGACGGACTAGCCCACGAGCAGTACTTC. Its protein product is CAISDGLAHEQYF.

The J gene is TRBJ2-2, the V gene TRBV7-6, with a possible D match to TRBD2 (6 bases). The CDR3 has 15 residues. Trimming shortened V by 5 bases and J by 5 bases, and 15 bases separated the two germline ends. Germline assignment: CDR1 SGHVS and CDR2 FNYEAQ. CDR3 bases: TGTGCCAGCAGCCTAAGCGGGCCCGTGACCGGGGAGCTGTTTTTT. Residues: CASSLSGPVTGELFF.

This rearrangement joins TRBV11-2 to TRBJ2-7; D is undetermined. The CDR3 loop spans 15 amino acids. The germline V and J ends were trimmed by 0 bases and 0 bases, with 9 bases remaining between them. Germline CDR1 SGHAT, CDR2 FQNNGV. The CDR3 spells CASSLDRGYSYEQYF. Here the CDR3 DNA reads TGTGCCAGCAGCTTAGACCGCGGATACTCCTACGAGCAGTACTTC.

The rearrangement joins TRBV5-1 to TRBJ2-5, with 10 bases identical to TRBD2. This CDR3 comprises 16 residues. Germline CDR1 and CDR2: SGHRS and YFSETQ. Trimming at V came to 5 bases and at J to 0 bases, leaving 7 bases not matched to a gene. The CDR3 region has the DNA TGCGCCAGCAGATCTATAGCGGGAGGCGACCAAGAGACCCAGTACTTC. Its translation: CASRSIAGGDQETQYF.

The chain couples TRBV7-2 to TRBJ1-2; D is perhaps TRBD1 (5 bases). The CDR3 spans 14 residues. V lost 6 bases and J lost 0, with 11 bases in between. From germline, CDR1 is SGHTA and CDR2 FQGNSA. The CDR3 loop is CASSLQGPNYGYTF. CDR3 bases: TGTGCCAGCAGTTTGCAGGGACCTAACTATGGCTACACCTTC. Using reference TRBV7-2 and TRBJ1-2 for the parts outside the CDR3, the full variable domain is GAGVSQSPSNKVTEKGKDVELRCDPISGHTALYWYRQSLGQGLEFLIYFQGNSAPDKSGLPSDRFSAERTGGSVSTLTIQRTQQEDSAVYLCASSLQGPNYGYTFGSGTRLTVV.

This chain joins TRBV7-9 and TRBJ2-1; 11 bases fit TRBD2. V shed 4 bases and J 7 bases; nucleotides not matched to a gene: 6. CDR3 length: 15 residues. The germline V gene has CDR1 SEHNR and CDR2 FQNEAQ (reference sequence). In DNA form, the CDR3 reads TGTGCCAGCAGCTATAGCGGGAGGGCCTGGAATGAGCAGTTCTTC. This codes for CASSYSGRAWNEQFF.

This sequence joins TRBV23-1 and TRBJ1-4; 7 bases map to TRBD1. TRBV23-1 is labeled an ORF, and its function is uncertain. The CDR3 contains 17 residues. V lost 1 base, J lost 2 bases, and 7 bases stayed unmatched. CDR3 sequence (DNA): TGCGCCAGCAGTCAATATGACAGGGTGGGGACTAATGAAAAACTGTTTTTT. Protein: CASSQYDRVGTNEKLFF.

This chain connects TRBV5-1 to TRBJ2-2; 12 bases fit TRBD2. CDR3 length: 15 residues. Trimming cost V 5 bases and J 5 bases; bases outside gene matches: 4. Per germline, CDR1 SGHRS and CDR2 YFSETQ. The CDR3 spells CASSMGTSGTGELFF. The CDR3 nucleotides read TGCGCCAGCAGTATGGGGACTAGCGGGACCGGGGAGCTGTTTTTT.

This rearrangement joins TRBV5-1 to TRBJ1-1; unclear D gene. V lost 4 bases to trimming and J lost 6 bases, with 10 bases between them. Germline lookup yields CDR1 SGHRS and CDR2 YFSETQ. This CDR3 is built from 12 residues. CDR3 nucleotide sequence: TGCGCCAGCAGCAGCATTGGGGCTGAAGCTTTCTTT. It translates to CASSSIGAEAFF.

In DNA, the CDR3 is TGTGCCAGCACCCTCGCCCGAGGGGGTTTTCCTGAAGCTTTCTTT. This sequence encodes CASTLARGGFPEAFF. The chain links TRBV5-5 to TRBJ1-1; D is perhaps TRBD1 (6 bases). Trimming pared 6 bases from V and 6 bases from J, leaving 21 bases between. The length of the CDR3 is 15 residues. CDR1 and CDR2 from the germline V gene are SGHKS and YYEKEE (reference sequence).